The rows below give T cell receptor beta chains drawn from one sample of a study of blood T cell repertoires in COVID-19. Repertoires were generated with immunoSEQ multiplex PCR, while TCRdb's copy carries only in-frame clones and drops some. The data show 300,000 to 350,000 clones, around 90% seen once. Sequenced: PBMCs or T cells enriched from blood (not recorded which). These receptors were obtained from a man aged 25 to 45 who had recovered from COVID-19. Both conserved end residues are part of each CDR3. D genes are given only for firm matches. Clone size, where shown, is once, few, many, or a class for clones that have expanded.

-,TRBV7-3,-,TRBJ1-6,TGTGCCAGCAGCTTAAGCGGTGGACACTATAATTCACCCCTCCACTTT,CASSLSGGHYNSPLHF
TRBD2,TRBV5-1,-,TRBJ2-7,TGCGCCAGCAGCTTGGGGACTAGCGGGGGGTACGAGCAGTACTTC,CASSLGTSGGYEQYF
-,TRBV10-3,-,TRBJ2-7,TGTGCCATCAGTGAAGTAGCGGACAGGACCGACGAGCAGTACTTC,CAISEVADRTDEQYF
-,TRBV11-2,once,TRBJ2-6,TGTGCCAGCAGCTTAGGTAGAGACCTGACTTTC,CASSLGRDLTF
-,TRBV2,-,TRBJ1-3,TGTGCCAGCTTGGGGGCAATAAGAAATACCTCTGGAAACACCATATATTTT,CASLGAIRNTSGNTIYF
-,TRBV29-1,-,TRBJ2-3,TGCAGCGGAATCGTCCCCACACCAGATACGCAGTATTTT,CSGIVPTPDTQYF
-,TRBV11-3,once,TRBJ2-3,TGTGCCAGCAGCTGGGGGGGCACAGATACGCAGTATTTT,CASSWGGTDTQYF
-,TRBV12-3/TRBV12-4,-,TRBJ1-5,TGTGCCACCGGGGATATTGGCAATCAGCCCCAGCATTTT,CATGDIGNQPQHF
-,TRBV5-5,-,TRBJ2-1,TGTGCCAGCAGCCGGGACATAGCTGGTATAAATGAGCAGTTCTTC,CASSRDIAGINEQFF
TRBD1,TRBV28,-,TRBJ2-5,TGTGCCAGCAGCTTTGTGCCCGGGACAGGGAGTGAGACCCAGTACTTC,CASSFVPGTGSETQYF
TRBD2,TRBV11-2,-,TRBJ2-5,TGTGCCAGCAGCTTAGAGGGTCTAGCGGGGCAAGAGACCCAGTACTTC,CASSLEGLAGQETQYF
-,TRBV28,-,TRBJ1-2,TGTGCCAGCGGACAGAACTATGGCTACACCTTC,CASGQNYGYTF
-,TRBV19,-,TRBJ2-7,TGTGCCAGTAGTACGCGTTTGGAGGGTGGGCAGTACTTC,CASSTRLEGGQYF
TRBD2,TRBV28,-,TRBJ2-1,TGTGCCAGCAGCAACAGGCGGGGGGGCCGGGATGAGCAGTTCTTC,CASSNRRGGRDEQFF
TRBD1,TRBV2,-,TRBJ1-6,TGTGCCAGCAGTGGAGGCAGGGGGCGCGGTTCACCCCTCCACTTT,CASSGGRGRGSPLHF
-,TRBV5-1,once,TRBJ1-1,TGCGCCAGCAGCAAAAGAGGGAGCTACACTGAAGCTTTCTTT,CASSKRGSYTEAFF
TRBD1,TRBV19,-,TRBJ2-7,TGTGCCAGTAGCGGGACAGGGGGGCCCTACGAGCAGTACTTC,CASSGTGGPYEQYF
-,TRBV27,-,TRBJ1-1,TGTGCCAGCAGTCTCTCTGGGCTGAACACTGAAGCTTTCTTT,CASSLSGLNTEAFF
-,TRBV6-5,-,TRBJ1-6,TGTGCCAGCAGTCGCGGGGGTACCCTCCACTTT,CASSRGGTLHF
TRBD2,TRBV9,-,TRBJ2-1,TGTGCCAGCAGCACCCCCGGCGGGGGACTAGCGGGGGACCGCCCGTGTGAGCAGTTCTTC,CASSTPGGGLAGDRPCEQFF
TRBD1,TRBV4-1,-,TRBJ2-7,TGCGCCAGCAGCCAACAGACCGGGACAGGGGCCTACGAGCAGTACTTC,CASSQQTGTGAYEQYF
-,TRBV2,-,TRBJ1-1,TGTGCCAGCAGTGAAGTGCTGGGGAGGGAAGCTTTCTTT,CASSEVLGREAFF
-,TRBV5-1,-,TRBJ2-7,TGCGCCAGCAGCTGGGCCCGCGGGGACTTTGAAGAGCAGTACTTC,CASSWARGDFEEQYF
TRBD1,TRBV14,few,TRBJ1-2,TGTGCCAGCAGCCCCCTGAGACAGGGGAAGGGCTACACCTTC,CASSPLRQGKGYTF
TRBD2,TRBV11-1,-,TRBJ2-7,TGTGCCAGCAGCTCGGTCGGACGGGGGGAGCGGTACGAGCAGTACTTC,CASSSVGRGERYEQYF
TRBD2,TRBV30,-,TRBJ2-1,TGTGCCTGGAAGGCTACGCTAGCGGGGGGTACCTACAATGAGCAGTTCTTC,CAWKATLAGGTYNEQFF
TRBD1,TRBV5-8,-,TRBJ1-3,TGTGCCAGCAACACAGGGGTCGCTGGAAACACCATATATTTT,CASNTGVAGNTIYF
TRBD1,TRBV10-3,few,TRBJ2-2,TGTGCCGTTAGGGACAGACTGAACACCGGGGAGCTGTTTTTT,CAVRDRLNTGELFF
TRBD1,TRBV19,-,TRBJ2-7,TGTGCCAGTACCCAGGGACAGGGGGCCTACGAGCAGTACTTC,CASTQGQGAYEQYF
-,TRBV5-5,-,TRBJ1-1,TGTGCCAGCACCATGGGACTCCCAAAAGCTTTCTTT,CASTMGLPKAFF
-,TRBV2,-,TRBJ1-2,TGTGCCAGCAGTCCGGGTCTAAATAACTATGGCTACACCTTC,CASSPGLNNYGYTF
-,TRBV15,-,TRBJ2-7,TGTGCCACCAGCAGAGATCTTCGGAGATCCTACGAGCAGTACTTC,CATSRDLRRSYEQYF
-,TRBV5-1,-,TRBJ2-5,TGCGCCAGCAGCCCTAAGGGGGAGACCCAGTACTTC,CASSPKGETQYF
-,TRBV6-1,-,TRBJ2-5,TGTGCCAGCAGTGAAGCGGGGACTTGGGAGACCCAGTACTTC,CASSEAGTWETQYF
TRBD2,TRBV5-1,-,TRBJ2-2,TGCGCCAGCAGCGCCGGGACTAGCGGCCCCGGGGAGCTGTTTTTT,CASSAGTSGPGELFF
-,TRBV19,-,TRBJ1-1,TGTGCCAGTAGGGCGGGGGACCACATGAACACTGAAGCTTTCTTT,CASRAGDHMNTEAFF